This T cell receptor beta chain was identified during a study of T cells in localized non-small cell lung cancer (dated by TCRdb to about 2020). Describing the broader study: The study examined T cell repertoires in 200 to 300 patients with early-stage NSCLC and compared tumors with uninvolved tumor-adjacent lungs. The cohort consisted of approximately 220 treatment-naive NSCLC patients whose localized lung tumors had been resected. NSCLC patients had a mean age of around 61 years, and 129 were male and 107 female. General conclusions and limits of the study: Longer overall survival was associated with higher blood T cell density, whereas shorter survival was associated with higher adjacent-lung clonality. Multi-region tumor sequencing was not performed, so intratumor heterogeneity could not be excluded. Since the design was exploratory, TCR variables were selected using unadjusted p-values with no false-discovery rate correction. The highest T cell clonality was observed in uninvolved tumor-adjacent lung, where clonality exceeded that of tumor, suggesting that antigenic responses were more focused in uninvolved tumor-adjacent lung. Of the top 100 tumor clones, a median of roughly 53 were detected in paired uninvolved adjacent lung; roughly 26 were also among that lung's top 100.

There are a few counts of this clone. Its antigen specificity is not known. There are no base qualities to consult, and no much larger clone falls within one base. The immunoSEQ Assay was used to sequence TCR beta CDR3 regions from DNA. As for the original processing: T cell density was computed as TCR beta template counts normalized to usable DNA estimated by amplifying housekeeping genes. Richness was estimated using the preseqR package, with extrapolation to 400,000 templates for PBMC samples and to 120,000 templates for tissue samples. Clonality was defined as one minus Pielou's evenness. Tissue-enriched TCRs were identified through differential abundance testing performed on productive amino-acid clonotypes, with a minimum total count of 5 and an alpha of 0.1. The Jaccard Index and the Morisita Overlap Index were used to quantify repertoire overlap between compartments. TCR beta CDR3s were clustered by GLIPH together with public tetramer-defined viral CDR3s, and at least three viral sequences plus V-gene enrichment were required for viral motifs. The clones in this table, taken by TCRdb from immuneACCESS, are in-frame only. Not every clone is retained; where verified, under half of the shortfall comes from an unresolved V gene, and the cause of the rest is unknown. V and J calls and clone size are as listed in that table; D and trimming were resolved from the DNA. The sample has just over 70,000 clones on record, roughly nine tenths of them singletons. The ten largest clonotypes hold just over 20% of the sample.

At the junction V is shortened by 0 bases and J by 0 bases, with 6 bases in between. The germline V gene yields SGHTA for CDR1 and FQGNSA for CDR2. The CDR3 numbers 15 residues from cysteine through phenylalanine. Just the 45-base CDR3 DNA is kept, in frame starting at base 1. At diagnosis, tumor, uninvolved tumor-adjacent lung and peripheral blood were collected and then preserved as a mix of FFPE and fresh-frozen material. Blood samples were analyzed as peripheral blood mononuclear cells for TCR repertoire profiling. The rearrangement combines TRBV7-2 with TRBJ1-3; the D segment cannot be called with confidence. This receptor was taken from an older male donor with stage III squamous cell lung carcinoma. Sequencing used peripheral blood, obtained before any cancer treatment. Read as DNA, the sequence is TGTGCCAGCAGCTTAGCGCCGGGCTCTGGAAACACCATATATTTT. Its product reads: CASSLAPGSGNTIYF.